These 31 T cell receptor beta chains came from one sample sequenced in a study of cytomegalovirus exposure and HLA in healthy donors (TCRdb year 2017). Libraries were prepared through the immunoSEQ multiplex PCR assay. For the multiplex PCR, a mixture combining 60 forward primers for TCR Vbeta segments and 13 reverse primers for TCR Jbeta segments was used. TCRdb's version of the immuneACCESS table is confined to in-frame rearrangements and falls short of the full clone set. An unresolved V gene accounts for under half of the shortfall where checked; the remainder is of unknown origin. The sample table records about 210,000 clones; under 85% of these occur just once. In total, the top ten clones hold more than 8.5% of the sample. The source material was PBMCs. These receptors were obtained from a woman in her forties or fifties in good health and CMV-seropositive.

The rearrangement links TRBV7-2 to TRBJ1-5; 7 bases map to TRBD1. The CDR3 spans 20 residues. With 0 bases clipped from V and 0 bases from J, the junction kept 14 bases outside the gene matches. CDR1 and CDR2 (germline): SGHTA, FQGNSA. The chain's CDR3 is CASSLARPDRLADSNQPQHF. The CDR3 region has the DNA TGTGCCAGCAGCTTAGCACGCCCGGACAGGCTGGCGGATAGCAATCAGCCCCAGCATTTT.

The rearrangement links TRBV2 to TRBJ1-1; tentative D call: TRBD1 (6 bases). Trimming removed 8 bases at V and 4 bases at J, with 14 bases between. Germline-derived CDR1 and CDR2 are SNHLY and FYNNEI. This CDR3 has 13 amino acids. In DNA form, the CDR3 reads TGTGCCAGCGAGGACAGCCATTCCACTGAAGCTTTCTTT. Protein sequence: CASEDSHSTEAFF.

V gene TRBV19 combines with J gene TRBJ1-5, with D perhaps matching TRBD1 (5 bases). The CDR3 spans 13 residues. Germline values: CDR1 LNHDA, CDR2 SQIVND (reference sequence). V shed 5 bases and J shed 7 bases, with 12 bases lying between them. CDR3 in amino acids: CASSQGRSQPQHF. The CDR3 nucleotides read TGTGCCAGTAGTCAGGGTAGGAGCCAGCCCCAGCATTTT.

This clone was seen only once. The chain carries TRBV6-1 and TRBJ1-1; D perhaps matches TRBD1 (5 bases). V was trimmed by 6 bases and J by 9 bases, leaving 17 bases between them. The CDR3 spans 13 residues. Germline lookup yields CDR1 MNHNS and CDR2 SASEGT. CDR3: CASRMGQGGQAFF. The CDR3, as DNA: TGTGCCAGCAGGATGGGGCAGGGTGGTCAAGCTTTCTTT.

The chain combines TRBV25-1 with TRBJ1-4; possibly TRBD1 for D (5 bases). CDR1 is MGHDK and CDR2 is SYGVNS in the germline V gene. The CDR3 contains 13 residues. V was clipped by 5 bases and J by 8 bases, with 12 bases between them. The CDR3 loop is CASSLGVQEKLFF. The DNA for the CDR3 is TGTGCCAGCAGTTTAGGGGTTCAGGAAAAACTGTTTTTT.

The chain combines TRBV7-3 with TRBJ1-3, with D hard to call. CDR3 length: 13 amino acids. Germline CDR1 reads SGHTA; CDR2 reads FQGTGA. V was pared by 5 bases and J by 4 bases, with 9 bases between. The CDR3 reads CASSLSQGNTIYF. In DNA form, the CDR3 reads TGTGCCAGCAGCCTATCACAGGGAAACACCATATATTTT.

The chain is built from TRBV6-5 and TRBJ2-3; D ambiguous. Trimming stripped 3 bases from V and 5 bases from J, with 9 bases between. Germline V CDR1 and CDR2: MNHEY, SVGAGI. The CDR3 length is 13 residues. The CDR3 spells CASSYGQKDTQYF. The CDR3 nucleotides read TGTGCCAGCAGTTATGGGCAGAAAGATACGCAGTATTTT.

As DNA, the CDR3 is TGTGCCAGCAGGCTAAGCGGGATCAACAATGAGCAGTTCTTC. Amino acid sequence: CASRLSGINNEQFF. The V and J genes are TRBV27 and TRBJ2-1; TRBD2 aligns across 7 bases. The CDR3 is 14 residues long. V trimming: 6 bases; J trimming: 5 bases; junction bases outside the gene matches: 7. Germline V lookup: CDR1 MNHEY, CDR2 SMNVEV (reference sequence).

V is TRBV9 and J is TRBJ1-2, with 7 bases matching TRBD1. This CDR3 spans 13 amino acids. CDR1 is SGDLS, CDR2 YYNGEE, per germline. After removal of 0 bases from V and 6 bases from J, the junction contained 2 bases not matched to a gene. In nucleotides, the CDR3 is TGTGCCAGCAGCGTAGGTACAGGGGATGGCTACACCTTC. This translates into CASSVGTGDGYTF. Filled out from reference TRBV9 and TRBJ1-2, the complete variable domain reads DSGVTQTPKHLITATGQRVTLRCSPRSGDLSVYWYQQSLDQGLQFLIQYYNGEERAKGNILERFSAQQFPDLHSELNLSSLELGDSALYFCASSVGTGDGYTFGSGTRLTVV.

This sequence joins TRBV5-1 and TRBJ2-1; D is uncertain. The CDR3 runs to 13 residues. Trimming removed 0 bases at V and 9 bases at J, with 10 bases between. CDR1 is SGHRS, CDR2 YFSETQ, per germline. DNA for the CDR3: TGCGCCAGCAGCTTGGTTCTAGTATCTGAGCAGTTCTTC. Translating it yields CASSLVLVSEQFF.

The chain is built from TRBV5-1 and TRBJ2-7; 12 nucleotides match TRBD2. After removal of 1 base from V and 12 bases from J, the junction contained 8 bases not matched to a gene. Germline V gives CDR1 SGHRS, CDR2 YFSETQ. CDR3 length: 14 amino acids. CDR3 nucleotides: TGCGCCAGCAGCTTGAGTTTAGCTAGCGGGGGGGCGTACTTC. Its translation is CASSLSLASGGAYF.

The rearrangement joins TRBV19 to TRBJ2-5; D might be TRBD1 (6 bases). Trimming removed 6 bases at V and 2 bases at J, with 10 bases between. The CDR3 runs to 13 residues. CDR1 LNHDA and CDR2 SQIVND come from the germline V gene (reference sequence). The CDR3 loop reads CASRPDRQETQYF. The CDR3 bases are TGTGCCAGTAGGCCGGACAGACAAGAGACCCAGTACTTC.

This clone was recorded once. The gene calls are TRBV4-3 and TRBJ1-5; a weak D match, TRBD1 (6 bases). Trimming cost V 0 bases and J 0 bases, with 15 bases left between them. This CDR3 spans 18 amino acids. The germline V gene encodes CDR1 LGHNA and CDR2 YSLEER. The CDR3 region has the DNA TGCGCCAGCAGCCAAGATCCAGGACAGCCGAGTAGCAATCAGCCCCAGCATTTT. Residues: CASSQDPGQPSSNQPQHF.

The chain employs TRBV7-9 and TRBJ2-2, with a tentative D call TRBD2 (5 bases). The CDR3 sequence is 15 residues long. Germline V CDR1 and CDR2: SEHNR, FQNEAQ (reference sequence). Trimming pared 2 bases from V and 6 bases from J, leaving 13 bases between. Here the CDR3 reads CASSLKPSGAGELFF. The CDR3 DNA sequence: TGTGCCAGCAGCTTAAAACCCTCCGGGGCCGGGGAGCTGTTTTTT.

The gene calls are TRBV11-2 and TRBJ2-7; 8 bases line up with TRBD1. Losses at the gene ends were 1 base for V and 0 bases for J; bases not matched to a gene: 8. The CDR3 covers 17 residues. The germline V gene encodes CDR1 SGHAT and CDR2 FQNNGV. The CDR3: CASSLGLGQGPSYEQYF. DNA for the CDR3: TGTGCCAGCAGCTTAGGCCTTGGACAGGGTCCCTCCTACGAGCAGTACTTC. Based on the CDR3 plus reference TRBV11-2 and TRBJ2-7, the full variable domain is EAGVAQSPRYKIIEKRQSVAFWCNPISGHATLYWYQQILGQGPKLLIQFQNNGVVDDSQLPKDRFSAERLKGVDSTLKIQPAKLEDSAVYLCASSLGLGQGPSYEQYFGPGTRLTVT.

The chain has TRBV18 and TRBJ2-6; 7 bases fit TRBD1. V trimming: 2 bases; J trimming: 0 bases; junction bases outside the gene matches: 1. CDR1 and CDR2 (germline): KGHSH, LQKENI. The CDR3 consists of 16 residues. The CDR3 bases are TGTGCCAGCTCACCAGCAGGGGGCTCTGGGGCCAACGTCCTGACTTTC. Translating it yields CASSPAGGSGANVLTF.

This chain uses TRBV27 with TRBJ2-2; D unresolved. The CDR3 has 14 residues. Trimming left V 0 bases short and J 3 bases short, with 5 bases between. Looked up from germline, CDR1 is MNHEY and CDR2 is SMNVEV (reference sequence). The CDR3 nucleotides read TGTGCCAGCAGTTTATCGAGCTACACCGGGGAGCTGTTTTTT. Protein product: CASSLSSYTGELFF.

The chain is built from TRBV18 and TRBJ2-1, with D maybe TRBD2 (6 bases). The CDR3 is 16 residues long. Germline-derived CDR1 and CDR2 are KGHSH and LQKENI. The V end was cut by 1 base, the J end by 8 bases, with 18 bases between. CDR3 nucleotide sequence: TGTGCCAGCTCACCACGACAGATGGGGCCGGGAGATGAGCAGTTCTTC. Protein: CASSPRQMGPGDEQFF.

The J gene is TRBJ2-2, the V gene TRBV5-4; D gene unclear. V shed 0 bases and J shed 2 bases, with 8 bases lying between them. Germline CDR1 SGHNT, CDR2 YYREEE (reference sequence). The CDR3 consists of 15 residues. The CDR3 loop reads CASSLAQKNTGELFF. In DNA, the CDR3 is TGTGCCAGCAGCTTGGCCCAGAAAAACACCGGGGAGCTGTTTTTT.

This sequence joins TRBV29-1 and TRBJ2-5, with 9 bases fitting TRBD1. The J call may be in error: the DNA end matches TRBJ2-7 better. The germline gives CDR1 SQVTM, CDR2 ANQGSEA. The CDR3 sequence is 14 residues long. The CDR3 loop reads CSVFTGTGSYEQYF. The CDR3 nucleotides are TGCAGCGTTTTTACCGGGACAGGGTCCTACGAGCAGTACTTC.

This chain uses TRBV6-6 with TRBJ2-7; maybe TRBD1 (5 bases). Trimming shortened V by 5 bases and J by 4 bases, and 9 bases separated the two germline ends. CDR1 is MNHNY and CDR2 is SVGAGI in the germline V gene (reference sequence). The CDR3 runs to 12 residues. DNA of the CDR3: TGTGCCAGCAGTACAGGTGTTTACGAGCAGTACTTC. Its protein is CASSTGVYEQYF.

This rearrangement joins TRBV15 to TRBJ2-7, with 7 bases that match TRBD1. Germline values: CDR1 LNHNV, CDR2 YYDKDF (reference sequence). This CDR3 spans 13 amino acids. The ends lost 2 bases at V and 3 bases at J; junction bases unmatched: 1. CDR3 in amino acids: CATSRRTGYEQYF. The CDR3 DNA sequence: TGTGCCACCAGCAGAAGGACAGGCTACGAGCAGTACTTC.

This clone appeared a few times. The CDR3 DNA reads TGTGCCAGCAGCCCACAGGGCGGGGACAGAATCTACGAGCAGTACTTC. This codes for CASSPQGGDRIYEQYF. The V call is TRBV7-3, the J call TRBJ2-7; weak D call: TRBD1 (7 bases). The CDR3 runs 16 residues. The V gene's germline CDR1 is SGHTA and CDR2 FQGTGA. The V gene lost 5 bases and the J gene lost 3 bases, with 20 bases spanning the gap.

This chain links TRBV18 with TRBJ2-7; maybe TRBD1 (6 bases). CDR3 length: 15 amino acids. From germline, CDR1 is KGHSH and CDR2 LQKENI. V was cut by 1 base and J by 1 base, with 11 bases left in between. CDR3 in amino acids: CASSPLGQGSYEQYF. CDR3 sequence (DNA): TGTGCCAGCTCACCACTAGGGCAGGGGTCCTACGAGCAGTACTTC.

CDR3 DNA sequence: TGTGCCAGCAGCGACAGGGGAACAGGCGGCTACACCTTC. It translates to CASSDRGTGGYTF. The chain carries TRBV6-1 and TRBJ1-2; 8 nucleotides align to TRBD1. Per germline, CDR1 MNHNS and CDR2 SASEGT. The CDR3 runs to 13 residues. V gave up 6 bases and J gave up 8 bases; unmatched junction bases: 8.

This chain links TRBV7-9 with TRBJ2-7; D might be TRBD2 (5 bases). CDR3 length equals 14 residues. V shed 5 bases and J shed 2 bases, with 13 bases lying between them. Germline lookup yields CDR1 SEHNR and CDR2 FQNEAQ (reference sequence). CDR3 sequence: CASSQMDGTYEQYF. The CDR3 coding sequence is TGTGCCAGCAGCCAAATGGACGGGACCTACGAGCAGTACTTC.

Here the CDR3 DNA reads TGTGCCAGCAGTTTAGTGCAGGGCGTTGAAGCTTTCTTT. Its translation: CASSLVQGVEAFF. This rearrangement joins TRBV28 to TRBJ1-1, with D perhaps matching TRBD1 (5 bases). This CDR3 region has 13 residues. Trimming shortened V by 2 bases and J by 7 bases, and 11 bases separated the two germline ends. From germline, CDR1 is MDHEN and CDR2 SYDVKM.

This rearrangement joins TRBV5-1 to TRBJ2-7; 10 bases match TRBD2. CDR1 is SGHRS, CDR2 YFSETQ, per germline. V gave up 4 bases and J gave up 0 bases; unmatched junction bases: 1. The CDR3 is 14 amino acids. The CDR3 DNA is TGCGCCAGCAGCCCTAGCGGGGGCTCCTACGAGCAGTACTTC. Translating gives CASSPSGGSYEQYF.

The chain employs TRBV19 and TRBJ1-2; D is uncertain. The V end was cut by 6 bases, the J end by 3 bases, with 8 bases between. Germline V CDR1 and CDR2: LNHDA, SQIVND (reference sequence). This CDR3 is built from 12 residues. CDR3 in amino acids: CASRSGDYGYTF. CDR3 nucleotides: TGTGCCAGTAGGTCGGGAGACTATGGCTACACCTTC.

The chain employs TRBV5-1 and TRBJ2-7; the match to TRBD2 covers 12 bases. The V gene end was trimmed by 4 bases and the J gene end by 4 bases; junction bases not matched to a gene: 6. The CDR3 loop spans 15 amino acids. Germline V gives CDR1 SGHRS, CDR2 YFSETQ. In DNA, the CDR3 is TGCGCCAGCAGCAGACTAGCGGGGGATCCATACGAGCAGTACTTC. It codes for CASSRLAGDPYEQYF.

The chain joins TRBV28 to TRBJ2-1; 10 bases fit TRBD2. Germline CDR1 MDHEN, CDR2 SYDVKM. Trimming removed 6 bases from V and 1 base from J; junction bases left unmatched: 0. The CDR3 runs 14 residues. CDR3: CASRAGGSYNEQFF. The DNA of the CDR3 is TGTGCCAGCAGAGCGGGGGGGTCCTACAATGAGCAGTTCTTC.